This is a list of T cell receptor beta chains from one sample in a study of technical replicates of blood from a few donors. The data were produced by immunoSEQ multiplex PCR, yet TCRdb's version contains in-frame clones alone and is incomplete. Here the sample spans around 62,000 clones, approximately 97% being singletons. The sequencing sample was made of T cells isolated from PBMCs. The origin of the receptors is a human donor in good health. Each CDR3 is given with its conserved first and last residue. A D gene is named only where the DNA matches it firmly. Size values are once, few and many counts, or a class for expanded clones, and some rows have none.

size | D | J | V | length | CDR3 | DNA
once | TRBD2 | TRBJ2-7 | TRBV6-5 | 14 | CASSWASGNYEQYF | TGTGCCAGCAGTTGGGCTAGCGGGAACTACGAGCAGTACTTC
NA | TRBD1 | TRBJ1-1 | TRBV11-2 | 18 | CASSLVPGQARRDTEAFF | TGTGCCAGCAGCTTAGTGCCGGGACAGGCTAGGAGGGACACTGAAGCTTTCTTT
NA | NA | TRBJ2-7 | TRBV4-2 | 16 | CASSQDPPDAASDQYF | TGTGCCAGCAGCCAAGATCCGCCTGACGCGGCTAGCGACCAGTACTTC
NA | NA | TRBJ2-7 | TRBV29-1 | 13 | CSVAGGSLGEQYF | TGCAGCGTTGCTGGAGGCTCATTAGGCGAGCAGTACTTC
NA | TRBD1 | TRBJ1-1 | TRBV27 | 15 | CASSGTGGANTEAFF | TGTGCCAGCAGTGGGACAGGGGGCGCGAACACTGAAGCTTTCTTT
NA | NA | TRBJ2-1 | TRBV5-4 | 14 | CASSLDSSYNEQFF | TGTGCCAGCAGCTTGGACAGCTCCTACAATGAGCAGTTCTTC
NA | NA | TRBJ1-4 | TRBV6-1 | 14 | CASSEKEDGAKLFF | TGTGCCAGCAGTGAAAAAGAAGACGGAGCAAAACTGTTTTTT
NA | TRBD1 | TRBJ2-6 | TRBV27 | 17 | CASSLSGTASGANVLTF | TGTGCCAGCAGTTTATCAGGGACAGCCTCTGGGGCCAACGTCCTGACTTTC
NA | NA | TRBJ2-7 | TRBV7-9 | 15 | CASSLGGQSSYEQYF | TGTGCCAGCAGCTTAGGCGGACAGAGCTCCTACGAGCAGTACTTC
NA | NA | TRBJ1-2 | TRBV29-1 | 11 | CSARTGLGYTF | TGCAGCGCTAGAACAGGGTTAGGCTACACCTTC
NA | TRBD2 | TRBJ2-3 | TRBV9 | 16 | CASSGLAGGSIDTQYF | TGTGCCAGCAGCGGATTAGCGGGAGGCTCAATAGATACGCAGTATTTT
NA | NA | TRBJ1-1 | TRBV27 | 15 | CASRHERQLNTEAFF | TGTGCCAGCAGACATGAGAGACAGTTGAACACTGAAGCTTTCTTT
NA | TRBD2 | TRBJ2-1 | TRBV7-2 | 18 | CASSLRTSGTVFYNEQFF | TGTGCCAGCAGCTTAAGGACTAGCGGGACCGTTTTCTACAATGAGCAGTTCTTC
NA | TRBD2 | TRBJ2-3 | TRBV7-9 | 15 | CASSLGASGRDTQYF | TGTGCCAGCAGCTTAGGGGCTAGCGGGAGAGATACGCAGTATTTT
NA | NA | TRBJ2-1 | TRBV6-1 | 10 | CASRAGLQFF | TGTGCCAGCAGGGCAGGACTTCAGTTCTTC
NA | TRBD1 | TRBJ2-7 | TRBV27 | 16 | CASSHSTGSGFYEQYF | TGTGCCAGCAGCCATTCGACAGGGTCGGGATTCTACGAGCAGTACTTC
NA | TRBD1 | TRBJ1-1 | TRBV30 | 12 | CAWSVSGGEAFF | TGTGCCTGGAGTGTATCAGGGGGTGAAGCTTTCTTT
NA | NA | TRBJ2-5 | TRBV5-1 | 14 | CASSLAGFQETQYF | TGCGCCAGCAGCTTGGCCGGTTTCCAAGAGACCCAGTACTTC
NA | NA | TRBJ1-1 | TRBV13 | 12 | CASSLANTEAFF | TGTGCCAGCAGCTTAGCAAACACTGAAGCTTTCTTT
NA | TRBD2 | TRBJ2-5 | TRBV5-4 | 15 | CASSLAGRVEETQYF | TGTGCCAGCAGCTTGGCAGGGAGGGTAGAGGAGACCCAGTACTTC
NA | NA | TRBJ1-4 | TRBV2 | 18 | CASSPLLTTDATNEKLFF | TGTGCCAGCAGTCCTCTCCTAACGACAGATGCAACTAATGAAAAACTGTTTTTT
few | TRBD2 | TRBJ2-5 | TRBV2 | 14 | CASSEAASGGTQYF | TGTGCCAGCAGTGAAGCGGCTAGCGGAGGGACCCAGTACTTC
once | TRBD1 | TRBJ2-7 | TRBV4-1 | 14 | CASSQAPQGREQYF | TGCGCCAGCAGCCAAGCACCACAGGGGCGGGAGCAGTACTTC
NA | NA | TRBJ2-3 | TRBV5-6 | 16 | CASSSRGSVSTDTQYF | TGTGCCAGCAGCTCCAGGGGTAGCGTTAGCACAGATACGCAGTATTTT
NA | NA | TRBJ2-3 | TRBV7-8 | 13 | CASSLAFTDTQYF | TGTGCCAGCAGCTTAGCCTTCACAGATACGCAGTATTTT
NA | NA | TRBJ2-3 | TRBV5-4 | 15 | CASSLASGYTDTQYF | TGTGCCAGCAGCTTGGCAAGCGGATACACAGATACGCAGTATTTT
NA | TRBD2 | TRBJ2-7 | TRBV5-4 | 15 | CASSLAGLAGDEQYF | TGTGCCAGCAGCTTGGCCGGGTTAGCGGGCGACGAGCAGTACTTC
NA | TRBD1 | TRBJ2-5 | TRBV28 | 19 | CASSLPQGTGVRDQETQYF | TGTGCCAGCAGTTTACCCCAAGGGACAGGGGTAAGGGACCAAGAGACCCAGTACTTC
NA | NA | TRBJ1-5 | TRBV28 | 16 | CASSLLLGLSNQPQHF | TGTGCCAGCAGTTTATTGCTTGGACTGAGCAATCAGCCCCAGCATTTT
NA | NA | TRBJ2-7 | TRBV28 | 12 | CASSFEAYEQYF | TGTGCCAGCAGCTTTGAGGCCTACGAGCAGTACTTC
NA | TRBD1 | TRBJ2-7 | TRBV29-1 | 11 | CSVGQGAKQYF | TGCAGCGTTGGACAGGGGGCAAAGCAGTACTTC
NA | NA | TRBJ2-1 | TRBV11-2 | 14 | CASRKRGLLDEQFF | TGTGCCAGCAGAAAACGAGGACTCCTCGATGAGCAGTTCTTC
NA | NA | TRBJ2-5 | TRBV20-1 | 11 | CTAGRGETQYF | TGCACTGCGGGGCGGGGTGAGACCCAGTACTTC
NA | NA | TRBJ2-4 | TRBV5-4 | 13 | CASSPSTENIQYF | TGTGCCAGCAGCCCCTCGACTGAAAACATTCAGTACTTC
NA | TRBD1 | TRBJ2-1 | TRBV5-1 | 16 | CASSLVSGQGFNEQFF | TGCGCCAGCAGCTTGGTCTCGGGACAGGGGTTCAATGAGCAGTTCTTC
NA | TRBD1 | TRBJ2-7 | TRBV9 | 13 | CASSAGTDYEQYF | TGTGCCAGCAGCGCCGGGACAGACTACGAGCAGTACTTC
NA | TRBD2 | TRBJ2-1 | TRBV6-5 | 16 | CASSYLSGGFTNEQFF | TGTGCCAGCAGTTATCTCAGCGGGGGCTTTACCAATGAGCAGTTCTTC
NA | TRBD1 | TRBJ2-7 | TRBV19 | 16 | CASIITGGLVPYEQYF | TGTGCCAGTATTATAACAGGGGGCTTGGTGCCCTACGAGCAGTACTTC
once | NA | TRBJ1-1 | TRBV9 | 13 | CASSAHRDTEAFF | TGTGCCAGCAGCGCGCACAGGGACACTGAAGCTTTCTTT
NA | NA | TRBJ1-5 | TRBV5-8 | 16 | CASSRGRIGSNQPQHF | TGTGCCAGCAGCAGGGGCAGGATCGGAAGCAATCAGCCCCAGCATTTT
NA | TRBD2 | TRBJ2-1 | TRBV5-1 | 14 | CASSSSGRAYEQFF | TGCGCCAGCAGCTCAAGCGGGAGGGCCTACGAGCAGTTCTTC
NA | TRBD2 | TRBJ2-7 | TRBV6-1 | 16 | CASSEAHRTSETEQYF | TGTGCCAGCAGTGAAGCGCACAGGACTAGTGAGACCGAGCAGTACTTC
NA | NA | TRBJ2-5 | TRBV6-6 | 13 | CASRIASQETQYF | TGTGCCAGCAGAATAGCGAGCCAAGAGACCCAGTACTTC
NA | TRBD2 | TRBJ2-2 | TRBV4-1 | 16 | CASSHFSGGNTGELFF | TGCGCCAGCAGCCACTTCAGCGGGGGGAACACCGGGGAGCTGTTTTTT
NA | NA | TRBJ1-1 | TRBV9 | 14 | CASSVSIRGTEAFF | TGTGCCAGCAGCGTGTCGATCAGGGGCACTGAAGCTTTCTTT
once | NA | TRBJ1-3 | TRBV6-5 | 15 | CASSYSTDLGNTIYF | TGTGCCAGCAGTTACTCGACAGACCTTGGAAACACCATATATTTT
NA | NA | TRBJ1-3 | TRBV28 | 16 | CASSYDSFSSGNTIYF | TGTGCCAGCAGCTACGACAGTTTTAGCTCTGGAAACACCATATATTTT
NA | NA | TRBJ1-1 | TRBV20-1 | 11 | CSGGPNTEAFF | TGCAGTGGTGGGCCGAACACTGAAGCTTTCTTT
NA | NA | TRBJ2-7 | TRBV2 | 12 | CASGAFVREQYF | TGTGCCAGCGGGGCTTTTGTCCGCGAGCAGTACTTC
NA | TRBD2 | TRBJ2-1 | TRBV5-1 | 17 | CASSLDGLAGDFNEQFF | TGCGCCAGCAGCTTGGATGGACTAGCGGGAGACTTTAATGAGCAGTTCTTC
NA | TRBD1 | TRBJ2-7 | TRBV4-3 | 18 | CASSQEGPDRGLIYEQYF | TGCGCCAGCAGCCAAGAGGGTCCGGACAGGGGGCTAATCTACGAGCAGTACTTC
NA | NA | TRBJ2-3 | TRBV4-2 | 17 | CASSQDPPPGRIDTQYF | TGTGCCAGCAGCCAAGATCCCCCTCCGGGAAGGATAGATACGCAGTATTTT
NA | TRBD1 | TRBJ1-1 | TRBV9 | 16 | CASSPWDRGLNTEAFF | TGTGCCAGCAGCCCTTGGGACAGGGGATTGAACACTGAAGCTTTCTTT